Described below is a single T cell receptor (beta chain) sequence and its context. Other nucleotide sequences in the sample specify the same CDR3. Some clones are missing from TCRdb's copy, which holds only in-frame ones; the method was immunoSEQ multiplex PCR. The table records about 2.3 million clones, roughly 92% of them present only once. The sample belongs to a study of shared clonotypes between healthy human individuals. Germline CDR1 is SGHRS and CDR2 is YFSETQ. CDR3 length: 15 residues. V gave up 3 bases and J gave up 5 bases; unmatched junction bases: 6. All the donors were Caucasian adults who lived in Nashville, Tennessee.

The chain combines TRBV5-1 with TRBJ2-2, with 8 bases fitting TRBD1. The clonotype originates from a man aged 18 to 29 in good health. Some clones in this sample may be carry-over from other donors' samples. The specimen was naive CD4+ T cells from PBMCs. Subset defined: CD45RA+ positively selected. CDR3 sequence: CASSSRTGGTGELFF. CDR3 nucleotides: TGCGCCAGCAGCTCCCGTACAGGGGGGACCGGGGAGCTGTTTTTT. Full variable domain (missing parts from reference TRBV5-1 and TRBJ2-2): KAGVTQTPRYLIKTRGQQVTLSCSPISGHRSVSWYQQTPGQGLQFLFEYFSETQRNKGNFPGRFSGRQFSNSRSEMNVSTLELGDSALYLCASSSRTGGTGELFFGEGSRLTVL.